The 10 T cell receptor beta chains given below trace back to one sample, sequenced in a study of T cell responses to AZD1222 COVID-19 vaccine. TCRdb keeps only in-frame clones here, not all; method: immunoSEQ multiplex PCR. The data show tens of thousands of clones, more than 85% seen once. The sample consisted of peripheral blood, taken 28 days after the second AZD1222 dose. Every receptor here comes from an adult who received the AZD1222 COVID-19 vaccine.

This sequence joins TRBV19 and TRBJ2-7, with D unclear. Germline lookup yields CDR1 LNHDA and CDR2 SQIVND (reference sequence). This CDR3 region has 15 residues. V was clipped by 5 bases and J by 1 base, with 15 bases between them. The CDR3 reads CASSVGDAHSYEQYF. As DNA, the CDR3 is TGTGCCAGTAGTGTGGGTGATGCGCATTCCTACGAGCAGTACTTC.

J is TRBJ1-5 and V is TRBV18; no definite D call. Germline CDR1 KGHSH, CDR2 LQKENI. The CDR3 is made up of 13 amino acids. V was cut by 2 bases and J by 4 bases, with 6 bases left in between. CDR3 sequence (DNA): TGTGCCAGCTCACCAGGGAAGAATCAGCCCCAGCATTTT. This translates into CASSPGKNQPQHF.

The chain uses TRBV6-2 or TRBV6-3 and TRBJ2-1, with unresolved D. The CDR3 runs 13 residues. Germline-derived CDR1 and CDR2 are MNHEY and SVGEGT. Trimming took 3 bases from V and 6 from J, leaving 9 bases between them. CDR3: CASSYGWGNEQFF. CDR3 coding DNA: TGTGCCAGCAGTTATGGATGGGGCAATGAGCAGTTCTTC.

This chain joins TRBV13 and TRBJ2-5, with D unclear. The CDR3 length is 16 residues. The V end was cut by 3 bases, the J end by 3 bases, with 17 bases between. In germline, CDR1 is PRHDT, CDR2 FYEKMQ (reference sequence). As DNA, the CDR3 is TGTGCCAGCAGCTTCCGCAGCTCAGGTGTGGAAGAGACCCAGTACTTC. It translates to CASSFRSSGVEETQYF.

The chain has TRBV20-1 and TRBJ2-7, with D tentatively TRBD1 (6 bases). Germline assignment: CDR1 DFQATT and CDR2 SNEGSKA (reference sequence). The germline V and J ends were trimmed by 3 bases and 5 bases, with 11 bases remaining between them. The CDR3 covers 12 residues. The CDR3 region is CSASGRGNEQYF. CDR3 DNA sequence: TGCAGTGCTAGTGGAAGGGGGAACGAGCAGTACTTC.

The V and J genes are TRBV28 and TRBJ1-2; 7 positions match TRBD1. CDR1 MDHEN and CDR2 SYDVKM come from the germline V gene. The J segment lost 0 bases and the V segment lost 5 bases, leaving 3 bases of the junction unmatched. The CDR3 spans 14 residues. The CDR3 spells CASSGTETNYGYTF. In DNA form, the CDR3 reads TGTGCCAGCAGTGGGACAGAGACTAACTATGGCTACACCTTC.

The CDR3 loop reads CASSGVSGTPTNYGYTF. CDR3 DNA sequence: TGTGCCAGTAGCGGAGTTTCCGGGACACCGACTAACTATGGCTACACCTTC. The gene calls are TRBV19 and TRBJ1-2, with D tentatively TRBD1 (6 bases). CDR1 and CDR2 (germline): LNHDA, SQIVND (reference sequence). There are 17 residues in the CDR3. V shed 6 bases and J shed 0 bases, with 20 bases lying between them.

V is TRBV14 and J is TRBJ2-7; the match to TRBD2 covers 7 bases. The CDR3 consists of 15 residues. Germline CDR1 SGHDN, CDR2 FVKESK. Trimming cost V 3 bases and J 4 bases; bases outside gene matches: 9. The CDR3 protein is CASSQLTGGPYEQYF. The CDR3 bases are TGTGCCAGCAGCCAGCTTACGGGGGGACCTTACGAGCAGTACTTC.

The rearrangement joins TRBV7-9 to TRBJ1-4, with D perhaps matching TRBD1 (6 bases). V lost 8 bases and J lost 7, with 11 bases in between. The germline V gene encodes CDR1 SEHNR and CDR2 FQNEAQ (reference sequence). This CDR3 spans 12 amino acids. The DNA for the CDR3 is TGTGCCAGCGAGGGGGTGGGTGAAAAACTGTTTTTT. Amino acids: CASEGVGEKLFF.

The chain has TRBV27 and TRBJ2-7, with 9 bases fitting TRBD1. Germline-derived CDR1 and CDR2 are MNHEY and SMNVEV (reference sequence). CDR3 length: 15 residues. Trimming took 3 bases from V and 4 from J; bases not matched to a gene: 7. The CDR3 bases are TGTGCCAGCAGTTTTAGGGACAGGGTAGTGTACGAGCAGTACTTC. This encodes CASSFRDRVVYEQYF.